These 14 T cell receptor beta chains were all obtained from the same sample, sequenced in a study of T cells in Graves' hyperthyroidism and ophthalmopathy. Using RNA transcripts as the source, TCR beta CDR3 regions were amplified. During a first-round RT-PCR of the TCR CDR3, the HTBI primer set was used. In TCRdb, the multiplex PCR reads were re-called with MiXCR into one record per CDR3 protein. This table has about 52,000 distinct CDR3 sequences, over 40% appearing once. Sequenced sample: blood. The receptors here all came from a woman aged 45-65 years with Graves' ophthalmopathy.

Turning to this clonotype: One end of the junction does not line up with germline, which may come from a read error. The chain recombines TRBV7-2 with TRBJ1-5; D is unresolved. The CDR3 consists of 13 residues. Germline-derived CDR1 and CDR2 are SGHTA and FQGNSA. This CDR3 is CASSQELDQAQHF. CDR3 bases: TGTGCCAGCAGTCAGGAACTCGATCAGGCCCAGCATTTT.

This clonotype was counted at least ten times. V and J are TRBV11-2 and TRBJ2-2, with a tentative D call TRBD2 (5 bases). The length of the CDR3 is 14 residues. Germline CDR1 and CDR2: SGHAT and FQNNGV. Trimming left V 8 bases short and J 0 bases short, with 10 bases between. The CDR3 region has the DNA TGTGCCAGCGGGAGCAGCGCGAACACCGGGGAGCTGTTTTTT. This gives the protein CASGSSANTGELFF.

Note on this clonotype: A junction end diverges from the germline sequence, so it may reflect a read error. V usage is TRBV7-9 and J usage is TRBJ2-3; D may be TRBD2 (7 bases). Germline CDR1 is SEHNR and CDR2 is FQNEAQ (reference sequence). The CDR3 consists of 17 residues. The DNA for the CDR3 is TGTGCCAGCAGCCCTTTAACCGGTCGGGGGGCCCCAGACACGCGGTATTTT. It translates to CASSPLTGRGAPDTRYF.

Remarks on this clonotype: Just one base apart from a much larger clone, this may be a read error. The rearrangement joins TRBV5-4 to TRBJ2-3; a weak D match, TRBD2 (5 bases). The CDR3 has 14 amino acids. Germline V CDR1 and CDR2: SGHNT, YYREEE (reference sequence). The CDR3 reads CARSYSGSTDTQYF. The CDR3 DNA sequence: TGTGCCCGCAGCTACAGCGGTAGCACAGATACGCAGTATTTT.

The V and J genes are TRBV29-1 and TRBJ2-5, with 14 bases aligning to TRBD2. CDR3 length: 16 amino acids. CDR1 and CDR2 from the germline V gene are SQVTM and ANQGSEA. The junction had 4 bases not matched to a gene; V was cut back by 0 bases and J by 4 bases. The CDR3 is CSVEEGLAGVGETQYF. The DNA for the CDR3 is TGCAGCGTTGAAGAGGGACTAGCGGGGGTGGGAGAGACCCAGTACTTC.

Ten or more counts support this clonotype. The rearrangement uses TRBV6-2 or TRBV6-3 and TRBJ2-1; D is uncertain. Germline CDR1 reads MNHEY; CDR2 reads SVGEGT. The CDR3 is 12 residues long. The germline V and J ends were trimmed by 2 bases and 12 bases, with 11 bases remaining between them. The CDR3 nucleotides are TGTGCCAGCAGTTACCCTGGGCGAGGGCAGTTCTTC. As protein: CASSYPGRGQFF.

About this clonotype: Because it lacks the conserved phenylalanine or tryptophan at the end, this CDR3 is likely a read error. V gene TRBV20-1 combines with J gene TRBJ2-5; D is uncertain. The V end lost 3 bases, the J end lost 10 bases, and 15 bases lay between the germline ends. From germline, CDR1 is DFQATT and CDR2 SNEGSKA (reference sequence). The CDR3 contains 12 residues. The CDR3 DNA follows: TGCAGTGCTAGTGCCGGGTTGGGTGACCAGTACTGC. Its translation is CSASAGLGDQYC.

Comment on this clonotype: Germline and junction disagree at one end, which may indicate a read error. The gene calls are TRBV12-5 and TRBJ2-7; the D is unclear. This CDR3 comprises 13 residues. Germline CDR1 is LGHNT and CDR2 is FRNRAP. CDR3 DNA sequence: TGCGCTAGTGGTTTGGCCGACCCGGACGAGCAGTGCTTC. Translation gives CASGLADPDEQCF. The full variable domain, in which reference TRBV12-5 and TRBJ2-7 provide the parts outside the CDR3, is DARVTQTPRHKVTEMGQEVTMRCQPILGHNTVFWYRQTMMQGLELLAYFRNRAPLDDSGMPKDRFSAEMPDATLATLKIQPSEPRDSAVYFCASGLADPDEQCFGPGTRLTVT.

This sequence joins TRBV7-9 and TRBJ2-5; D is uncertain. CDR1 SEHNR and CDR2 FQNEAQ come from the germline V gene (reference sequence). The CDR3 is made up of 16 amino acids. The V and J ends lost 6 bases and 4 bases respectively, with 21 bases between them. The CDR3 protein is CASRPALDGFRETQYF. The DNA for the CDR3 is TGTGCCAGCAGACCGGCCCTGGACGGATTCAGAGAGACCCAGTACTTC. The variable domain in full, completed from reference TRBV7-9 and TRBJ2-5, reads DTGVSQNPRHKITKRGQNVTFRCDPISEHNRLYWYRQTLGQGPEFLTYFQNEAQLEKSRLLSDRFSAERPKGSFSTLEIQRTEQGDSAMYLCASRPALDGFRETQYFGPGTRLLVL.

The genes are TRBV7-6 and TRBJ2-2, with 12 bases identical to TRBD2. Per the germline V gene, CDR1 is SGHVS and CDR2 is FNYEAQ. CDR3 length: 16 amino acids. J gave up 3 bases and V 5 bases, and 4 bases lay outside the gene matches. The CDR3 loop is CASSSRLAGDTGELFF. The DNA for the CDR3 is TGTGCCAGCAGCAGTCGACTAGCGGGAGACACCGGGGAGCTGTTTTTT.

The CDR3 loop reads CSARVGPSGYTF. The CDR3 nucleotides are TGCAGTGCTAGAGTGGGTCCTAGCGGTTACACCTTC. J is TRBJ1-2 and V is TRBV20-1; no firm D call. CDR1 and CDR2 (germline): DFQATT, SNEGSKA (reference sequence). With 1 base removed from V and 11 bases from J, the gap between germline ends came to 14 bases. This CDR3 contains 12 residues.

This clonotype was seen at least ten times. This rearrangement joins TRBV7-2 to TRBJ2-5; 10 nucleotides match TRBD2. CDR1 SGHTA and CDR2 FQGNSA come from the germline V gene. V trimming: 4 bases; J trimming: 7 bases; junction bases outside the gene matches: 3. This CDR3 region has 13 residues. The CDR3 DNA reads as TGTGCCAGCAGCTCCCGACTAGCGGGGACCCAGTACTTC. It codes for CASSSRLAGTQYF.

This clonotype has ten or more counts. The V call is TRBV5-1, the J call TRBJ2-7, with a possible D match to TRBD2 (6 bases). The CDR3 length is 13 residues. Trimming cost V 4 bases and J 7 bases, with 15 bases left between them. Germline loops: CDR1 SGHRS, CDR2 YFSETQ. The CDR3 DNA sequence: TGCGCCAGCAGCGTTACTGGTGGGAGGGAGCAGTACTTC. Its translation: CASSVTGGREQYF.

This sequence joins TRBV7-8 and TRBJ2-1; D remains unclear. CDR1 and CDR2 from the germline V gene are SGHVS and FQNEAQ. V was shortened by 5 bases and J by 12 bases, with 17 bases between the two germline ends. CDR3 length equals 13 residues. CDR3 sequence (DNA): TGTGCCAGCAGCCCCACACACGTAGATACGCAGTTCTTC. Its protein product is CASSPTHVDTQFF.